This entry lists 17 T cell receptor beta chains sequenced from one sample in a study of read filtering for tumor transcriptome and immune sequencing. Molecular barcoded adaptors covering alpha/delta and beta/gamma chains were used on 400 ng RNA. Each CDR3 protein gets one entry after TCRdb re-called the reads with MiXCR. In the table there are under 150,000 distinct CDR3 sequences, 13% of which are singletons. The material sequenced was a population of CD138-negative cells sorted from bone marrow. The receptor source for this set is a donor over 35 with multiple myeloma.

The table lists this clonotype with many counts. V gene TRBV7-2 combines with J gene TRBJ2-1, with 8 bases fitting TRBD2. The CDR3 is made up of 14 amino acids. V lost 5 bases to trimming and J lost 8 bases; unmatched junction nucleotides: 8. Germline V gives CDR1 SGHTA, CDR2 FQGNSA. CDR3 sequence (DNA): TGTGCCAGCAGCACGACTAGCGTTGGCGATGAGCAGTTCTTC. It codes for CASSTTSVGDEQFF.

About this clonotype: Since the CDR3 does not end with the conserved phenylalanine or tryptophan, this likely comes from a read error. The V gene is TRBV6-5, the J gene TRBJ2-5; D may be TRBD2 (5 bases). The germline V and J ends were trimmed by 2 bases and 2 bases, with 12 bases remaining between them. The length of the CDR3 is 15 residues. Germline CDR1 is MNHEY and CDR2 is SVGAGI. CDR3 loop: CASSYRRVRQETQYS. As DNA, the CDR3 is TGTGCCAGCAGTTACCGGCGGGTGAGGCAAGAGACCCAGTACTCC.

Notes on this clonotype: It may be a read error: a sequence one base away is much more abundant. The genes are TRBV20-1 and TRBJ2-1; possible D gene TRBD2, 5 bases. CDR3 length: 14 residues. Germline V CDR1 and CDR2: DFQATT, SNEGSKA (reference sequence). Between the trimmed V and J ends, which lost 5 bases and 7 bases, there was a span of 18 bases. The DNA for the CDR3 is TGCAGTGCTTCCTGCAGCGGTTTTAGGAATGAGCAGTTCTTC. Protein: CSASCSGFRNEQFF.

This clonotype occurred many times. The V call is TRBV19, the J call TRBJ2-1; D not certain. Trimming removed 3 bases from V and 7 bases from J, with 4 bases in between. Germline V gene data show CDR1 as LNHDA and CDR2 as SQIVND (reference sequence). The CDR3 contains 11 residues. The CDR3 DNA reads TGTGCCAGTAGTATTTGGAATGAGCAGTTCTTC. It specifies CASSIWNEQFF.

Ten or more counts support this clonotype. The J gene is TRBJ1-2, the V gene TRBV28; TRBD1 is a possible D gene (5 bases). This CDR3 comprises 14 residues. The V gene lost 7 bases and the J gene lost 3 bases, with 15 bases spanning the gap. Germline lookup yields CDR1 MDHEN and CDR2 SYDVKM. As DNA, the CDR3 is TGTGCCAGCAACCCCCGGACATCCTACTATGGCTACACCTTC. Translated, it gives CASNPRTSYYGYTF.

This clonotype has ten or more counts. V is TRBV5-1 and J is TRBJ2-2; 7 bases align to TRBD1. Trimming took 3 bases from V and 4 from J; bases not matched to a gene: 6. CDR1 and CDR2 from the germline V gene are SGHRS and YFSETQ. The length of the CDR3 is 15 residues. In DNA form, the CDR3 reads TGCGCCAGCAGCTACGTACAGGGGTCCACCGGGGAGCTGTTTTTT. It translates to CASSYVQGSTGELFF.

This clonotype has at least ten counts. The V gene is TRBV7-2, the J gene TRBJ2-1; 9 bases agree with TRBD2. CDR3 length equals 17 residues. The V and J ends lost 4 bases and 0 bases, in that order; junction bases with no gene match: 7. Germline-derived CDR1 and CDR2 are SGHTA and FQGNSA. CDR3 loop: CASSSGLAQYSYNEQFF. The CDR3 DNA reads TGTGCCAGCAGCTCGGGACTAGCCCAATACTCCTACAATGAGCAGTTCTTC. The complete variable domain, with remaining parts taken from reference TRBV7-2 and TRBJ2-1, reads GAGVSQSPSNKVTEKGKDVELRCDPISGHTALYWYRQSLGQGLEFLIYFQGNSAPDKSGLPSDRFSAERTGGSVSTLTIQRTQQEDSAVYLCASSSGLAQYSYNEQFFGPGTRLTVL.

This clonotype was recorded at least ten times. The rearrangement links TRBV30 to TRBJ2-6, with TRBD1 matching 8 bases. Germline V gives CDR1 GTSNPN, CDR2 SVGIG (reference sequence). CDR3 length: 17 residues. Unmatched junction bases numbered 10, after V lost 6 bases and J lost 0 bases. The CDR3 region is CACDRGRTPSGANVLTF. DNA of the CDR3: TGTGCCTGCGACAGGGGACGCACCCCCTCTGGGGCCAACGTCCTGACTTTC.

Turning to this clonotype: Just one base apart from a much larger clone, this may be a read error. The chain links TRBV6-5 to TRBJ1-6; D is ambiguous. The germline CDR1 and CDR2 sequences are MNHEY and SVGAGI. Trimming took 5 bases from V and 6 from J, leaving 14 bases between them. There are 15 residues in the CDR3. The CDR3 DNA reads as TGTGCCAGCAGTATCACCCGGACCTGTAATTCACCCCTCCACTTT. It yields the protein CASSITRTCNSPLHF.

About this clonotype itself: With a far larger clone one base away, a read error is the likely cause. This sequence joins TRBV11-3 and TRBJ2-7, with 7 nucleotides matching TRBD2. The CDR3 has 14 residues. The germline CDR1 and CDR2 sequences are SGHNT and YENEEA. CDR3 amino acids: CASSFEGGWGEQSF. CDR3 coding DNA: TGTGCCAGCAGCTTCGAGGGAGGGTGGGGTGAGCAGTCCTTC.

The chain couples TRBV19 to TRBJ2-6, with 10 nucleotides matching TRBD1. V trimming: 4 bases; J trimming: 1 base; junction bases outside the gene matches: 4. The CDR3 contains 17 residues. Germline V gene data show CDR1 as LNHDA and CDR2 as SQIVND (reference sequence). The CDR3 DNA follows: TGTGCCAGTAGTACGTCGGGACAGGGGTCTGGGGCCAACGTCCTGACTTTC. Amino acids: CASSTSGQGSGANVLTF.

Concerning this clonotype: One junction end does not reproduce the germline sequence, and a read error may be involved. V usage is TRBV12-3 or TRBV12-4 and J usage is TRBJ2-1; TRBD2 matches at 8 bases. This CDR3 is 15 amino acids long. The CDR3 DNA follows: TGTGCTAGCAGTCCGGCACTAGCGGACCCATTTGGGCAGTTCTTC. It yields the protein CASSPALADPFGQFF.

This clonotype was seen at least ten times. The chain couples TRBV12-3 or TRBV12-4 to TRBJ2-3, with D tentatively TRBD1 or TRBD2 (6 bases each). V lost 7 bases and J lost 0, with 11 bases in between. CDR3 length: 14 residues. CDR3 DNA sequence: TGTGCCAGCACCCCGGGGGCTAGCACAGATACGCAGTATTTT. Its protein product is CASTPGASTDTQYF.

CDR3 coding DNA: TGTGCCAGCAGTTTCATTTCAGAGAGCAATCAGCCCCAGCATTTT. It is translated as CASSFISESNQPQHF. The gene calls are TRBV27 and TRBJ1-5, with D unresolved. The germline V and J ends were trimmed by 3 bases and 1 base, with 10 bases remaining between them. The CDR3 length is 15 residues. Germline loops: CDR1 MNHEY, CDR2 SMNVEV (reference sequence).

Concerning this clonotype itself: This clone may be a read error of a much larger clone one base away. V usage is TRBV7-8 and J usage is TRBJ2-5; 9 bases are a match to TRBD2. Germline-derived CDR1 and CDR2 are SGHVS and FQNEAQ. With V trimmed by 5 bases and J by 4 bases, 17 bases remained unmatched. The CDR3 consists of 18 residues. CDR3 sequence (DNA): TGTGCCAGCAGCCCACCCGGGGGTTTAGCGGGAGAGGCAGAGACCCAGTACTTC. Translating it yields CASSPPGGLAGEAETQYF.

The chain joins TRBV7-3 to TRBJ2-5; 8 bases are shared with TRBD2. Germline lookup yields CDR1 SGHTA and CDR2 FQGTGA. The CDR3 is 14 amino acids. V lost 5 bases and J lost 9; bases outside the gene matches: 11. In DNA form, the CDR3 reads TGTGCCAGCAGCCCTACTAGCGGAATAAGGGCCCAGTACTTC. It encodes CASSPTSGIRAQYF.

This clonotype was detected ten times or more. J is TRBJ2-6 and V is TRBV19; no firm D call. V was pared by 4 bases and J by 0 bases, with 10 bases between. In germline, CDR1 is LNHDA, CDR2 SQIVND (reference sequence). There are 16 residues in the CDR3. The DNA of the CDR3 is TGTGCCAGTAGTACCCTGATTAGCTCTGGGGCCAACGTCCTGACTTTC. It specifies CASSTLISSGANVLTF.